Listed below are T cell receptor beta chains from one sample, sequenced in a study of blood T cell repertoires in COVID-19. Here immunoSEQ multiplex PCR was the method, and the copy in TCRdb shows in-frame clones only, minus some. The sample has some 190,000 clones, about nine tenths seen once. The sequencing input was peripheral blood. The receptors originated from a man under 40 with acute or convalescent COVID-19. The CDR3 runs from the conserved cysteine through the conserved F or W. A D gene is named only where the DNA matches it firmly. The size field is filled for only some rows; it gives once, few, many or a size class.

v_gene: TRBV7-9; j_gene: TRBJ2-5; abundance: .; d_gene: .; CDR3nt: TGTGCCAGCGGACAAAGAGAGACCCAGTACTTC; CDR3aa: CASGQRETQYF
v_gene: TRBV6-5; j_gene: TRBJ1-1; abundance: few; d_gene: .; CDR3nt: TGTGCCAGCAGCCCCACCGTTTTGAGGCCTGAAGCTTTCTTT; CDR3aa: CASSPTVLRPEAFF
v_gene: TRBV30; j_gene: TRBJ2-3; abundance: .; d_gene: TRBD1; CDR3nt: TGTGCCTGGAGTATACAGGGGGCGGGAGATACGCAGTATTTT; CDR3aa: CAWSIQGAGDTQYF
v_gene: TRBV11-2; j_gene: TRBJ1-2; abundance: .; d_gene: TRBD1; CDR3nt: TGTGCCAGCAGCTTAATCAGACAGGGGAAGGACTATGGCTACACCTTC; CDR3aa: CASSLIRQGKDYGYTF
v_gene: TRBV29-1; j_gene: TRBJ1-4; abundance: .; d_gene: .; CDR3nt: TGCAGCGTTGCCGCGGGTGGAAATGAAAAACTGTTTTTT; CDR3aa: CSVAAGGNEKLFF
v_gene: TRBV25-1; j_gene: TRBJ1-2; abundance: .; d_gene: TRBD1; CDR3nt: TGTGCCAGCGGTGGGACAGACTTCTATGGCTACACCTTC; CDR3aa: CASGGTDFYGYTF
v_gene: TRBV7-9; j_gene: TRBJ1-2; abundance: .; d_gene: TRBD1; CDR3nt: TGTGCCAGCAGCTTGCGCCCGCCAGTACAGGGGGCAAGCGGCTACACCTTC; CDR3aa: CASSLRPPVQGASGYTF
v_gene: TRBV28; j_gene: TRBJ1-2; abundance: .; d_gene: .; CDR3nt: TGTGCCAGCAGTTTATTTTCAGCTAACTATGGCTACACCTTC; CDR3aa: CASSLFSANYGYTF
v_gene: TRBV6-5; j_gene: TRBJ1-4; abundance: .; d_gene: .; CDR3nt: TGTGCCAGCAGTCGCCAGGGGTCTAATGAAAAACTGTTTTTT; CDR3aa: CASSRQGSNEKLFF
v_gene: TRBV3-1/TRBV3-2; j_gene: TRBJ2-3; abundance: .; d_gene: TRBD2; CDR3nt: TGTGCCAGCACCTCAAAAACGGGACTAGCGGGGAGGGCAGATACGCAGTATTTT; CDR3aa: CASTSKTGLAGRADTQYF
v_gene: TRBV5-1; j_gene: TRBJ1-6; abundance: few; d_gene: TRBD1; CDR3nt: TGCGCCAGCTGGCTCGGGACAGGGGATTCACCCCTCCACTTT; CDR3aa: CASWLGTGDSPLHF
v_gene: TRBV24-1; j_gene: TRBJ2-3; abundance: once; d_gene: .; CDR3nt: TGTGCCACCAGTGGGGCATTTAATTTCACAGATACGCAGTATTTT; CDR3aa: CATSGAFNFTDTQYF
v_gene: TRBV5-1; j_gene: TRBJ1-1; abundance: once; d_gene: .; CDR3nt: TGCGCCAGCAGCTTCGGGGAGAACACTGAAGCTTTCTTT; CDR3aa: CASSFGENTEAFF
v_gene: TRBV28; j_gene: TRBJ2-3; abundance: once; d_gene: TRBD2; CDR3nt: TGTGCCAGCAGTTTAACTAGCGGGATTGATACGCAGTATTTT; CDR3aa: CASSLTSGIDTQYF
v_gene: TRBV6-1; j_gene: TRBJ1-2; abundance: .; d_gene: TRBD1; CDR3nt: TGTGCCAGCAGATCCTCAGGGGGCTTCTATGGCTACACCTTC; CDR3aa: CASRSSGGFYGYTF